These T cell receptor beta chains were read from a single sample in a study of identifying expanded T cells in peripheral blood. TCRdb's table, derived via immunoSEQ multiplex PCR, lists solely in-frame clones and lacks some. The profile shows roughly 100,000 clones, around 88% of them singletons. Source material: blood. Receptors were obtained from a person between 18 and 75 years old in good health. The CDR3 runs from the conserved cysteine through the conserved F or W. Fields, in order: V gene, D gene, clone size, J gene, CDR3 DNA, CDR3 protein. The D gene is left open where the match is weak. The listing skips clone size in some rows; elsewhere it reads once, few, many or a size class.

TRBV28	.	.	TRBJ1-1	TGTGCCAGCAGTCTCCAGGGCGAGGTAGCTTTCTTT	CASSLQGEVAFF
TRBV28	TRBD2	once	TRBJ2-5	TGTGCCAGCAGGGTACTAGCGGACCAAGAGACCCAGTACTTC	CASRVLADQETQYF
TRBV6-1	.	once	TRBJ2-5	TGTGCCACCCCCCCTGGAACATACCAAGAGACCCAGTACTTC	CATPPGTYQETQYF
TRBV7-3	.	.	TRBJ1-1	TGTGCCAGCAGCCAACAGAGGAACACTGAAGCTTTCTTT	CASSQQRNTEAFF
TRBV25-1	.	.	TRBJ1-2	TGTGCCAGCAGTGCGGGGTCGGGTGGCTACACCTTC	CASSAGSGGYTF
TRBV29-1	.	.	TRBJ1-1	TGCAGCGTTGCGGTTCTAACAGGAGGTCCGCTTGAAGCTTTCTTT	CSVAVLTGGPLEAFF
TRBV5-1	TRBD1	.	TRBJ2-3	TGCGCCAGCAGCTTGGTAGTTTGGGGGACAGGGGGCACAGATACGCAGTATTTT	CASSLVVWGTGGTDTQYF
TRBV11-2	TRBD2	few	TRBJ2-1	TGTGCCAGCAGCTTAGGCCCGGGACTAGCGGGATACAATGAGCAGTTCTTC	CASSLGPGLAGYNEQFF
TRBV19	.	.	TRBJ1-1	TGTGCCAGTAGTGTCAGCTACACTGAAGCTTTCTTT	CASSVSYTEAFF
TRBV7-8	.	.	TRBJ1-1	TGTGCCAGCAGCTTATTATCTTTTTCGGGGGCGCAGACTGAAGCTTTCTTT	CASSLLSFSGAQTEAFF
TRBV7-3	.	.	TRBJ1-2	TGTGCCAGCAGCTCACGCGGGGTAAAAGGTGACGGCTACACCTTC	CASSSRGVKGDGYTF
TRBV5-1	TRBD2	few	TRBJ2-1	TGCGCCAGCAGCTTGGAAGCGGGACCTTTTCTCGAGCAGTTCTTC	CASSLEAGPFLEQFF
TRBV6-5	.	.	TRBJ1-3	TGTGCCAGCAGTTACGCACAGGGTAACTCTGGAAACACCATATATTTT	CASSYAQGNSGNTIYF
TRBV2	.	.	TRBJ1-2	TGTGCCAGCAGTGGGGAGGCTGGGGACTATGGCTACACCTTC	CASSGEAGDYGYTF
TRBV7-3	.	.	TRBJ2-3	TGTGCCAGCAGCTTATATCCGACATCAAGGCGAAAAGGGGGCACAGATACGCAGTATTTT	CASSLYPTSRRKGGTDTQYF
TRBV10-3	.	.	TRBJ1-1	TGTGCCATCAGTGAGTCGACGGGATCTGAAGCTTTCTTT	CAISESTGSEAFF
TRBV19	TRBD1	.	TRBJ1-4	TGTGCCAGTAGTATAGGCCCAGGGGGCCAGGAAAAACTGTTTTTT	CASSIGPGGQEKLFF
TRBV29-1	TRBD2	once	TRBJ2-1	TGCAGCGTTGAAGAGCCCGTCTCTCGCGGGGGCTACAATGAGCAGTTCTTC	CSVEEPVSRGGYNEQFF
TRBV6-6	TRBD1	.	TRBJ1-4	TGTGCCAGCAGTAACGGACAGGGCAGAAATGAAAAACTGTTTTTT	CASSNGQGRNEKLFF
TRBV5-4	.	few	TRBJ2-7	TGTGCCAGCAGCTTGGGGGACTTCTACGAGCAGTACTTC	CASSLGDFYEQYF
TRBV2	.	.	TRBJ2-1	TGTGCCAGCAGTGAAAGGAGGGGAGACTACAATGAGCAGTTCTTC	CASSERRGDYNEQFF
TRBV18	.	.	TRBJ1-1	TGTGCCAGCTCACCAGTAGAGGGGTCGGCCGAAGCTTTCTTT	CASSPVEGSAEAFF
TRBV7-9	TRBD2	.	TRBJ2-1	TGTGCCAGCAGCTTAGCTGGACTAGTAGGTGAGCAGTTCTTC	CASSLAGLVGEQFF
TRBV19	TRBD1	once	TRBJ1-3	TGTGCCAGTAGAACAGGGGGTTACAGCTCTGGAAACACCATATATTTT	CASRTGGYSSGNTIYF
TRBV7-9	TRBD1	.	TRBJ2-7	TGTGCCAGCAGCACAGGGGGGTCCTACGAGCAGTACTTC	CASSTGGSYEQYF
TRBV11-2	.	.	TRBJ2-7	TGTGCCAGCAGCTTAGATCTCAAGGATTCCTACGAGCAGTACTTC	CASSLDLKDSYEQYF